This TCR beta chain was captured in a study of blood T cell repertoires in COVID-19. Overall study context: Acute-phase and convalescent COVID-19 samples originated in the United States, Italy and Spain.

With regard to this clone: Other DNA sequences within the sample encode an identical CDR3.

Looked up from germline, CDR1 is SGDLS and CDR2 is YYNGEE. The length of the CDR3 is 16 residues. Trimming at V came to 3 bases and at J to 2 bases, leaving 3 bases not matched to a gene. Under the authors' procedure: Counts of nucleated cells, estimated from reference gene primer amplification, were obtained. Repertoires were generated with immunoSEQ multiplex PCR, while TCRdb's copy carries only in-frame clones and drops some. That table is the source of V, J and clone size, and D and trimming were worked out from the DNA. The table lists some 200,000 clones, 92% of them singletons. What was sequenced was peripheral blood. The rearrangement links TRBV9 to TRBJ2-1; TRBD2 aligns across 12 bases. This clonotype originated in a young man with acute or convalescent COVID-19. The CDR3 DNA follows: TGTGCCAGCAGCGCCCGGACTAGCGGGACCTACAATGAGCAGTTCTTC. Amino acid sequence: CASSARTSGTYNEQFF.